This entry describes one TCR beta chain. The entry originates in a study of blood T cell repertoires in COVID-19. About the study: Both acute and convalescent COVID-19 samples were obtained from the United States, Italy and Spain. PBMCs, B-cell-depleted T cells, or T cells provided the cDNA or gDNA that made up the material.

V was pared by 2 bases and J by 9 bases, with 8 bases of the junction left unmatched. Germline CDR1 MGHDK, CDR2 SYGVNS. This CDR3 contains 16 residues. As handled by the study authors: Amplifying reference gene primers gave estimates of nucleated cell counts. Data came from immunoSEQ multiplex PCR; TCRdb stores just in-frame clones and leaves some out. V and J calls and clone size are as listed in that table; D and trimming were resolved from the DNA. The table shows tens of thousands of clones, with around nine tenths occurring only once. The chain couples TRBV25-1 to TRBJ1-6, with 9 bases lining up with TRBD1. This sequence originates from a man aged 60-69 years with acute or convalescent COVID-19. Sequenced input: peripheral blood. The CDR3 DNA reads as TGTGCCAGCAGTGAACGCCCGCCGGGACAGGGTTCACCCCTCCACTTT. Its translation is CASSERPPGQGSPLHF.